This TCR beta chain was recovered during a study of CD8+CD57+ T cells in acquired aplastic anemia. At the level of the study: Sorting CD4+ and CD8+ cells gave DNA averaging roughly 3.5 ug. Study-level points and caveats: The number of CD8+ CDR3 sequences shared by patients and controls was roughly 30.

V lost 5 bases and J lost 8, with 9 bases in between. The CDR3 totals 12 residues. From germline, CDR1 is LGHDT and CDR2 YNNKEL (reference sequence). Genomic DNA acted as the template from which TCR beta VDJ combination and CDR3 sequence profiling were carried out. TCRdb reprocessed the reads via MiXCR and lists one record per CDR3 protein. The sample lists some 240,000 distinct CDR3 sequences; approximately 35% were seen once. This clonotype was seen a few times. The target antigen is unknown. The sequencing sample was made of sorted CD4+, CD8+, or CD8+CD57+ T cells (not recorded which) from PBMCs. The origin of this receptor is a human donor in good health, serving as a control. The gene calls are TRBV3-1 and TRBJ2-2, with D unclear. CDR3 sequence: CASSFVGGELFF. The CDR3 coding sequence is TGTGCCAGCAGCTTCGTCGGGGGGGAGCTGTTTTTT. The entire variable domain, with the rest obtained from reference TRBV3-1 and TRBJ2-2, is as follows: DTAVSQTPKYLVTQMGNDKSIKCEQNLGHDTMYWYKQDSKKFLKIMFSYNNKELIINETVPNRFSPKSPDKAHLNLHINSLELGDSAVYFCASSFVGGELFFGEGSRLTVL.